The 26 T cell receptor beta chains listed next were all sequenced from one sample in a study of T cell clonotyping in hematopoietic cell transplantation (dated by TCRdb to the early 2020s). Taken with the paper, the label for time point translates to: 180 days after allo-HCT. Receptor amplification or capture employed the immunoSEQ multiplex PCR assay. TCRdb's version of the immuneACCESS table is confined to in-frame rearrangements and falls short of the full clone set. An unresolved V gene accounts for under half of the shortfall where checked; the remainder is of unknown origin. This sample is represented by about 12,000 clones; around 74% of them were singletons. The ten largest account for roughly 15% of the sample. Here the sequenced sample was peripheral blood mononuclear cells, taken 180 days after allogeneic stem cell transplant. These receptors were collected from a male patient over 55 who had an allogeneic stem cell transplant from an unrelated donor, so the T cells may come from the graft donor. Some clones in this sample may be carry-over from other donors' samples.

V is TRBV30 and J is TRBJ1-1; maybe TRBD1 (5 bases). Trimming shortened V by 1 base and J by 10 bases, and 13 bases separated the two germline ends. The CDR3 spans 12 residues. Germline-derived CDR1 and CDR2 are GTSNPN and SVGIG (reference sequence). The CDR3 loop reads CAWSAFWGGAFF. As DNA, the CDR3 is TGTGCCTGGAGTGCCTTTTGGGGGGGAGCTTTCTTT.

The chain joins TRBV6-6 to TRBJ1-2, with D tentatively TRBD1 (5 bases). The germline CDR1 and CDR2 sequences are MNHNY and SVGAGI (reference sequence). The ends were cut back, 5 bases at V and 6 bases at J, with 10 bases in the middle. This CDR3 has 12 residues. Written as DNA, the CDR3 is TGTGCCAGCAGTACCGGGGGGAATGGCTACACCTTC. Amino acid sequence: CASSTGGNGYTF.

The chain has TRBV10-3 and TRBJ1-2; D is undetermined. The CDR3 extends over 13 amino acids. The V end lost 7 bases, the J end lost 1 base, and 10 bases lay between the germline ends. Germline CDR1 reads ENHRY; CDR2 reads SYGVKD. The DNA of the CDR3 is TGTGCCATCAAGTCAGAGGGTAACTATGGCTACACCTTC. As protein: CAIKSEGNYGYTF.

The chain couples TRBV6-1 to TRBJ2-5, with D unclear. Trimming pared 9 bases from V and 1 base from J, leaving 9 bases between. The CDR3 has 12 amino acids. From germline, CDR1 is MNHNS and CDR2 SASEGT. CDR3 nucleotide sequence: TGTGCCAGTGGGTATTCCCAAGAGACCCAGTACTTC. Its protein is CASGYSQETQYF.

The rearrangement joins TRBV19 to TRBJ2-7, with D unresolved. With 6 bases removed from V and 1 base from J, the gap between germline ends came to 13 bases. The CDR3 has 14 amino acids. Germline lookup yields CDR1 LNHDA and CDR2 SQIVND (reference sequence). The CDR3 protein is CASSIGQVSYEQYF. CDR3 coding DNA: TGTGCCAGTAGCATCGGGCAGGTGTCCTACGAGCAGTACTTC. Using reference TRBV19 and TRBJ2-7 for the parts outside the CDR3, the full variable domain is DGGITQSPKYLFRKEGQNVTLSCEQNLNHDAMYWYRQDPGQGLRLIYYSQIVNDFQKGDIAEGYSVSREKKESFPLTVTSAQKNPTAFYLCASSIGQVSYEQYFGPGTRLTVT.

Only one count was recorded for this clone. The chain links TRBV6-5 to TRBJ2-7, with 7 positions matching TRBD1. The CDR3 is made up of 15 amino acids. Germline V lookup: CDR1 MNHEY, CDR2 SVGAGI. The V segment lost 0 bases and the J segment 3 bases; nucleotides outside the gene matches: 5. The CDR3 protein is CASSYSRGGNYEQYF. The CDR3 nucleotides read TGTGCCAGCAGTTACTCGAGAGGGGGCAACTACGAGCAGTACTTC.

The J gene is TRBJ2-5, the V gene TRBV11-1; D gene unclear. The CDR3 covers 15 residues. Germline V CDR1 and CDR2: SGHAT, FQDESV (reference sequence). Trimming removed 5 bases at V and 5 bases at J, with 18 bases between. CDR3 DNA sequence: TGTGCCAGCAGCCCCAACCCCGAGGTTGGGGAGACCCAGTACTTC. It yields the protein CASSPNPEVGETQYF.

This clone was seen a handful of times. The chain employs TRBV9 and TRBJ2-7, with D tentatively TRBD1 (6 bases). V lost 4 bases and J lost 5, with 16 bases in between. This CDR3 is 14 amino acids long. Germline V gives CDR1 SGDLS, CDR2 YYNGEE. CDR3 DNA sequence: TGTGCCAGCAGCCCTTGGGACACGGGTAACGAGCAGTACTTC. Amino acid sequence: CASSPWDTGNEQYF.

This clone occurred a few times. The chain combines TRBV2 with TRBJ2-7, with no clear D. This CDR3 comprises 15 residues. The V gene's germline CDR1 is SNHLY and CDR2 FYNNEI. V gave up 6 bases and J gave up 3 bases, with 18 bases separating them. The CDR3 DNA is TGTGCCAGCAGAGACCCCGGGTCATCTAGCTACGAGCAGTACTTC. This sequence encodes CASRDPGSSSYEQYF.

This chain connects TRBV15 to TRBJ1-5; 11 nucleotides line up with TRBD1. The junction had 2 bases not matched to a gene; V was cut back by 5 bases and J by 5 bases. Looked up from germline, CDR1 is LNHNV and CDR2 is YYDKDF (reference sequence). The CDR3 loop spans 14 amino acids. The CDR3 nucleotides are TGTGCCACCAGCCAGGGACAGGGGGATCAGCCCCAGCATTTT. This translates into CATSQGQGDQPQHF.

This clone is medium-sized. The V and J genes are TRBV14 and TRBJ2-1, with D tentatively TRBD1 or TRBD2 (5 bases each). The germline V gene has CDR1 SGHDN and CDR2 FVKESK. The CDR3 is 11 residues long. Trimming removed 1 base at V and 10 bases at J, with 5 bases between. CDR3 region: CASSQGGEQFF. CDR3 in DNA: TGTGCCAGCAGCCAAGGGGGGGAGCAGTTCTTC. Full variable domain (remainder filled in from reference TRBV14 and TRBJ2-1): EAGVTQFPSHSVIEKGQTVTLRCDPISGHDNLYWYRRVMGKEIKFLLHFVKESKQDESGMPNNRFLAERTGGTYSTLKVQPAELEDSGVYFCASSQGGEQFFGPGTRLTVL.

In DNA form, the CDR3 reads TGCGCCAGCAGCTGGACAGGGGATAATTCACCCCTCCACTTT. This sequence encodes CASSWTGDNSPLHF. V is TRBV5-1 and J is TRBJ1-6; 9 bases are shared with TRBD1. Looked up from germline, CDR1 is SGHRS and CDR2 is YFSETQ. Germline trimming cut 3 bases from V and 5 bases from J; bases unmatched to any gene: 0. The CDR3 covers 14 residues.

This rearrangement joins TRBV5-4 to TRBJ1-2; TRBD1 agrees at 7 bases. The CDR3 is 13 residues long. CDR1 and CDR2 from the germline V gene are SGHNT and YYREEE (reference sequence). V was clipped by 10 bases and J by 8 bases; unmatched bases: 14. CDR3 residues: CAWLGGSSCGYTF. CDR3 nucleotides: TGTGCCTGGTTAGGGGGCTCATCCTGCGGCTACACCTTC.

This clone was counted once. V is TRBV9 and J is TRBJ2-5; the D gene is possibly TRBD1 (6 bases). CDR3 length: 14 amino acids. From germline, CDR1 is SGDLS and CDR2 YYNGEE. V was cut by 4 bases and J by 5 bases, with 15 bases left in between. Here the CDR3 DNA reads TGTGCCAGCAGCACCCGGGCCCAGGGGGAGACCCAGTACTTC. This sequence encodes CASSTRAQGETQYF.

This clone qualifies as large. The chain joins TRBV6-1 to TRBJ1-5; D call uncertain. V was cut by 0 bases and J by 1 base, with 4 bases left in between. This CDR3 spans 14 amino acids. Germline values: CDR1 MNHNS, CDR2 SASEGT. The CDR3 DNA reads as TGTGCCAGCAGTGAAGCGGGGAGCAATCAGCCCCAGCATTTT. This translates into CASSEAGSNQPQHF.

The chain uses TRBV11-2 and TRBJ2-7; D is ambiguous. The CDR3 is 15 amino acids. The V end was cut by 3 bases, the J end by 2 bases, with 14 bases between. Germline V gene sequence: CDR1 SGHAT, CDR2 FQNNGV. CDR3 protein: CASSFDVGPAYEQYF. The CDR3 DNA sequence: TGTGCCAGCAGCTTCGACGTAGGACCAGCCTACGAGCAGTACTTC. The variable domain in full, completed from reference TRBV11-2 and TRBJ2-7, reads EAGVAQSPRYKIIEKRQSVAFWCNPISGHATLYWYQQILGQGPKLLIQFQNNGVVDDSQLPKDRFSAERLKGVDSTLKIQPAKLEDSAVYLCASSFDVGPAYEQYFGPGTRLTVT.

CDR3 residues: CASSASTGRVSTAHGYGYTF. The CDR3 DNA reads TGTGCCAGCAGCGCCTCCACCGGAAGGGTCAGCACAGCGCATGGCTATGGCTACACCTTC. The chain couples TRBV9 to TRBJ1-2; no definite D call. Germline V gene sequence: CDR1 SGDLS, CDR2 YYNGEE. The V end lost 3 bases, the J end lost 4 bases, and 31 bases lay between the germline ends. CDR3 size: 20 residues.

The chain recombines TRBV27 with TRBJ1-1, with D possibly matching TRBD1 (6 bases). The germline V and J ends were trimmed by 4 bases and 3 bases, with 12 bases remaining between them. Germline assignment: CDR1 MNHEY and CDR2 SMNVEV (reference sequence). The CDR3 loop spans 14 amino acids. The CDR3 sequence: CASSYTGKHTEAFF. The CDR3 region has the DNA TGTGCCAGCAGTTACACAGGGAAGCACACTGAAGCTTTCTTT.

The CDR3 nucleotides are TGCAGCGTGAGGCTAAGGGGAGAGGACAATGAGCAGTTCTTC. This sequence encodes CSVRLRGEDNEQFF. The chain links TRBV29-1 to TRBJ2-1; TRBD1 or TRBD2 may be the D gene (5 bases each). Deletions cut 6 bases from V and 5 bases from J, with 17 bases between. This CDR3 is built from 14 residues. From germline, CDR1 is SQVTM and CDR2 ANQGSEA.

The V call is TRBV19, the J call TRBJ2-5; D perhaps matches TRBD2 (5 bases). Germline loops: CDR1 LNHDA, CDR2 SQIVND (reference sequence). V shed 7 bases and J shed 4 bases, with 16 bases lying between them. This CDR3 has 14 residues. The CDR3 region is CASNGLQAGETQYF. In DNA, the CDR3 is TGTGCCAGTAATGGGCTGCAGGCGGGAGAGACCCAGTACTTC.

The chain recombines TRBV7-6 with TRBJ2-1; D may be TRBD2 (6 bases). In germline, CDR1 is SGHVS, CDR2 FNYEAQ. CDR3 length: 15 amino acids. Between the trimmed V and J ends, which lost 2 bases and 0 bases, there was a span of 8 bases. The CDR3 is CASSLKRVSYNEQFF. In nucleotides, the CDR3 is TGTGCCAGCAGCTTAAAGCGGGTCTCCTACAATGAGCAGTTCTTC.

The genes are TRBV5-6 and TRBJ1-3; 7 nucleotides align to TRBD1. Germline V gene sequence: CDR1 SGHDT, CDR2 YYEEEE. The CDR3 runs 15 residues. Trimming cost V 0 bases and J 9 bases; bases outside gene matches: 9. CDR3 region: CASSLALTGDLTIYF. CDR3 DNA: TGTGCCAGCAGCTTGGCCCTCACAGGGGATCTCACCATATATTTT.

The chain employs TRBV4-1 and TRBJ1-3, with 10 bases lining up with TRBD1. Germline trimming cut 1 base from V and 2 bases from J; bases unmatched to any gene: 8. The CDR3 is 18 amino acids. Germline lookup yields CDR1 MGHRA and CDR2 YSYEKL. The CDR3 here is CASSQVRAGQGTGNTIYF. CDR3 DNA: TGCGCCAGCAGCCAAGTTAGGGCGGGACAGGGGACTGGAAACACCATATATTTT.

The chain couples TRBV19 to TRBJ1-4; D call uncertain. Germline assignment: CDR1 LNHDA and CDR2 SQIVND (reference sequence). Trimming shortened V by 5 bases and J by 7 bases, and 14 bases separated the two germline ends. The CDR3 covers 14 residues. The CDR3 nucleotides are TGTGCCAGTAGTCCGCAGAGGGTCGCTGAAAAACTGTTTTTT. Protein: CASSPQRVAEKLFF.

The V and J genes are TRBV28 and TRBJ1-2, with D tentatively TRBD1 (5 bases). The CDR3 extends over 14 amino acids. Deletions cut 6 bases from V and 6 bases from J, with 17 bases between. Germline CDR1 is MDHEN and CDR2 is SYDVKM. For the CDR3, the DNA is TGTGCCAGCAGATCCGGGGCGAACTTCCATGGCTACACCTTC. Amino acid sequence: CASRSGANFHGYTF.

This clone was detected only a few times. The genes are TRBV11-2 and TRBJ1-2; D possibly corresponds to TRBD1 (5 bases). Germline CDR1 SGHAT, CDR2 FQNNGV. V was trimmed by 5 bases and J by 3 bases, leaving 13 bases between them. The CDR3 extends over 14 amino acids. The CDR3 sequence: CASSPARGDYGYTF. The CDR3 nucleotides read TGTGCCAGCAGCCCCGCAAGGGGAGACTATGGCTACACCTTC.